Presented here are 11 T cell receptor beta chains from one specimen sequenced in a study of CD8+ T cells in alopecia areata. In each case, RNA was isolated and then reverse transcribed into cDNA as the sequencing template. Profiled with immunoSEQ multiplex PCR; TCRdb holds only in-frame clones, not every one. This sample yields more than 90,000 clones, of which around 53% are seen a single time; about 12% belongs to the top ten. Sample treatment: oral pan-JAK inhibitor, 5-10 mg twice daily. The sequenced sample was CD8+ T cells sorted from blood, obtained at week 24, from a patient treated with tofacitinib. The receptor source for this set is a human donor with alopecia areata.

This chain joins TRBV11-2 and TRBJ2-5; D possibly matches TRBD1 or TRBD2 (5 bases each). Trimming took off 7 bases at V and 7 bases at J, with 13 bases between the two ends. Per germline, CDR1 SGHAT and CDR2 FQNNGV. This CDR3 comprises 12 residues. The CDR3 DNA reads as TGTGCCAGCACCTCTGAGGGGTGGACCCAGTACTTC. Its protein is CASTSEGWTQYF.

This rearrangement joins TRBV29-1 to TRBJ2-7; D is unclear. The germline CDR1 and CDR2 sequences are SQVTM and ANQGSEA. Deletions cut 4 bases from V and 0 bases from J, with 10 bases between. The CDR3 runs 13 residues. CDR3 residues: CSVAARSSYEQYF. CDR3 coding DNA: TGCAGCGTTGCCGCGAGGAGCTCCTACGAGCAGTACTTC.

This clone has more than one count but fewer than ten. The CDR3 nucleotides read TGTGCCACCAGCAGATGGGACACGAACAATGAGCAGTTCTTC. This encodes CATSRWDTNNEQFF. This chain uses TRBV15 with TRBJ2-1, with D possibly matching TRBD1 (6 bases). The germline V and J ends were trimmed by 2 bases and 5 bases, with 10 bases remaining between them. The CDR3 is 14 residues long. CDR1 is LNHNV, CDR2 YYDKDF, per germline (reference sequence).

The V call is TRBV10-3, the J call TRBJ2-3; TRBD1 agrees at 8 bases. The germline gives CDR1 ENHRY, CDR2 SYGVKD. There are 16 residues in the CDR3. V lost 6 bases and J lost 3; bases outside the gene matches: 11. This chain's CDR3 is CAIRGIDRGQTDTQYF. The CDR3, as DNA: TGTGCCATCAGGGGGATAGACAGGGGACAGACAGATACGCAGTATTTT.

This clone came up a few times. J is TRBJ2-5 and V is TRBV11-3, with 7 bases that match TRBD1. CDR3 length: 13 amino acids. From germline, CDR1 is SGHNT and CDR2 YENEEA. J gave up 5 bases and V 7 bases, and 7 bases lay outside the gene matches. The DNA of the CDR3 is TGTGCCAGCACCACGACAGGGTTGGAGACCCAGTACTTC. Protein product: CASTTTGLETQYF.

This clone was counted between two and nine times. The chain combines TRBV7-9 with TRBJ2-7; 7 bases fit TRBD1. The V gene's germline CDR1 is SEHNR and CDR2 FQNEAQ (reference sequence). The CDR3 spans 13 residues. Unmatched junction bases numbered 3, after V lost 5 bases and J lost 2 bases. DNA of the CDR3: TGTGCCAGCAGCCCGGGACAGACCTACGAGCAGTACTTC. Translated, it gives CASSPGQTYEQYF.

The rearrangement joins TRBV30 to TRBJ2-5; D might be TRBD1 (6 bases). This CDR3 spans 12 amino acids. The V gene's germline CDR1 is GTSNPN and CDR2 SVGIG (reference sequence). The V end was cut by 1 base, the J end by 4 bases, with 7 bases between. CDR3 loop: CAWSEQGETQYF. CDR3 DNA: TGTGCCTGGAGTGAACAGGGAGAGACCCAGTACTTC.

This chain joins TRBV4-3 and TRBJ2-7; 8 bases match TRBD2. This CDR3 is 13 amino acids long. Germline CDR1 reads LGHNA; CDR2 reads YSLEER. The ends lost 0 bases at V and 6 bases at J; junction bases unmatched: 1. The CDR3 DNA is TGCGCCAGCAGCCAAGACGGGGGGGTCGAGCAGTACTTC. This gives the protein CASSQDGGVEQYF.

This sequence joins TRBV13 and TRBJ1-4; D call uncertain. The length of the CDR3 is 15 residues. The germline gives CDR1 PRHDT, CDR2 FYEKMQ (reference sequence). V lost 5 bases, J lost 0 bases, and 10 bases lay in between. The CDR3 reads CASSPHGATNEKLFF. The CDR3 DNA reads TGTGCCAGCAGCCCCCACGGGGCAACTAATGAAAAACTGTTTTTT.

This clone was seen once. The genes are TRBV30 and TRBJ1-6; D perhaps matches TRBD1 (5 bases). Per germline, CDR1 GTSNPN and CDR2 SVGIG (reference sequence). CDR3 size: 14 residues. V was pared by 0 bases and J by 16 bases, with 19 bases between. The CDR3 is CAWSVLVPPGRLHF. The CDR3 coding sequence is TGTGCCTGGAGTGTACTAGTTCCCCCGGGACGTCTCCACTTT.

This chain joins TRBV7-9 and TRBJ1-2; TRBD1 matches at 9 bases. Germline values: CDR1 SEHNR, CDR2 FQNEAQ (reference sequence). The trim removed 5 bases at V and 8 bases at J, leaving 3 bases unmatched. The CDR3 runs 12 residues. Here the CDR3 DNA reads TGTGCCAGCAGCCGACAGGGGGACGGCTACACCTTC. It encodes CASSRQGDGYTF.